What follows are 32 T cell receptor beta chains derived from one specimen sequenced in a study of CD8 T cells in ankylosing spondylitis. TCRdb re-analysed the 5' RACE reads in MiXCR, keeping a single row per CDR3 protein. The table shows some 92,000 distinct CDR3 sequences, with 27% occurring only once. Sequencing was carried out using blood, either unsorted or a sorted T cell fraction (not recorded which). These TCRs come from a male donor with ankylosing spondylitis or in good health (not recorded which).

This clonotype was found a few times. This chain links TRBV9 with TRBJ2-7, with 8 bases aligning to TRBD2. Germline V CDR1 and CDR2: SGDLS, YYNGEE. J lost 6 bases, V lost 0 bases, and 5 bases had no gene match. This CDR3 region has 14 residues. The CDR3 DNA sequence: TGTGCCAGCAGCGTAGCCGGGAGGGCCAGCGAGCAGTACTTC. Translated: CASSVAGRASEQYF.

This clonotype was observed a few times. The CDR3 spells CASSYLEDTDTQYF. The DNA of the CDR3 is TGCGCCAGCAGCTACCTCGAAGACACAGATACGCAGTATTTT. The chain combines TRBV5-1 with TRBJ2-3; D is unclear. Germline V gene data show CDR1 as SGHRS and CDR2 as YFSETQ. The CDR3 loop spans 14 amino acids. The V and J ends lost 3 bases and 2 bases respectively, with 10 bases between them.

For this clonotype: The junction does not match germline at one end; this may be a read error. J is TRBJ2-3 and V is TRBV5-1; D is possibly TRBD1 (6 bases). The CDR3 covers 13 residues. Germline values: CDR1 SGHRS, CDR2 YFSETQ. The CDR3 here is CASSWDTSDTQYF. The CDR3 coding sequence is TGCGCCAGCAGCTGGGACACCTCAGATACGCAGTATTTC. Drawing the rest from reference TRBV5-1 and TRBJ2-3, the complete variable domain is KAGVTQTPRYLIKTRGQQVTLSCSPISGHRSVSWYQQTPGQGLQFLFEYFSETQRNKGNFPGRFSGRQFSNSRSEMNVSTLELGDSALYLCASSWDTSDTQYFGPGTRLTVL.

The CDR3 DNA follows: TGCAGTGCTTGGCGCAGGGGGCTTCAGCCCCAGCATTTT. Translated: CSAWRRGLQPQHF. The chain joins TRBV20-1 to TRBJ1-5; 8 bases line up with TRBD1. V lost 5 bases, J lost 6 bases, and 6 bases stayed unmatched. Germline CDR1 is DFQATT and CDR2 is SNEGSKA (reference sequence). The CDR3 has 13 amino acids.

The chain links TRBV7-9 to TRBJ1-1, with no clear D. The germline V gene encodes CDR1 SEHNR and CDR2 FQNEAQ (reference sequence). Trimming removed 1 base from V and 10 bases from J, with 7 bases in between. The CDR3 extends over 11 amino acids. The CDR3 DNA reads TGTGCCAGCAGCTTAGTCGTGGGAGCTTTCTTT. Its protein product is CASSLVVGAFF.

The CDR3 DNA is TGTGCCAGCAGGGAGCAGGGGGATCGGTTTGGCTACACCTTC. It specifies CASREQGDRFGYTF. The rearrangement links TRBV6-1 to TRBJ1-2, with 7 nucleotides matching TRBD1. Unmatched junction bases numbered 11, after V lost 6 bases and J lost 7 bases. The CDR3 covers 14 residues. From germline, CDR1 is MNHNS and CDR2 SASEGT.

V and J are TRBV9 and TRBJ1-1; 8 bases agree with TRBD1. The CDR3 is made up of 15 amino acids. Looked up from germline, CDR1 is SGDLS and CDR2 is YYNGEE. V was clipped by 0 bases and J by 4 bases; unmatched bases: 5. CDR3: CASSVEGQGPTEAFF. CDR3 coding DNA: TGTGCCAGCAGCGTAGAAGGACAGGGACCCACTGAAGCTTTCTTT.

This clonotype was detected many times. V usage is TRBV12-3 or TRBV12-4 and J usage is TRBJ2-7; no clear D gene. Trimming took 3 bases from V and 0 from J, leaving 6 bases between them. The CDR3 totals 13 residues. CDR3 nucleotides: TGTGCCAGCAGTTTCCCCAGCTCCTACGAGCAGTACTTC. Its protein product is CASSFPSSYEQYF.

This chain uses TRBV7-9 with TRBJ2-5, with D unresolved. V dropped 1 base and J dropped 7 bases, with 13 bases sitting between them. This CDR3 is built from 14 residues. In germline, CDR1 is SEHNR, CDR2 FQNEAQ (reference sequence). This CDR3 reads CASSLDANVGTQYF. The CDR3 coding sequence is TGTGCCAGCAGCTTAGATGCGAATGTGGGGACCCAGTACTTC.

The V gene is TRBV7-3, the J gene TRBJ2-5, with D perhaps given as TRBD1 or TRBD2 (5 bases each). The germline CDR1 and CDR2 sequences are SGHTA and FQGTGA. The CDR3 extends over 17 amino acids. V shed 0 bases and J shed 4 bases, with 18 bases lying between them. CDR3 nucleotides: TGTGCCAGCAGCTTAACCGGGACCCAAATTGAGGGAGAGACCCAGTACTTC. It translates to CASSLTGTQIEGETQYF. The full variable domain, rest sourced from reference TRBV7-3 and TRBJ2-5, is GAGVSQTPSNKVTEKGKYVELRCDPISGHTALYWYRQSLGQGPEFLIYFQGTGAADDSGLPNDRFFAVRPEGSVSTLKIQRTERGDSAVYLCASSLTGTQIEGETQYFGPGTRLLVL.

This chain connects TRBV20-1 to TRBJ2-5; 7 bases agree with TRBD1. This CDR3 is built from 18 residues. J was trimmed by 3 bases and V by 3 bases; bases with no gene match: 19. Germline CDR1 and CDR2: DFQATT and SNEGSKA (reference sequence). The CDR3 loop reads CSASVRGSGKRRKETQYF. The CDR3 coding sequence is TGCAGTGCTAGCGTCAGGGGGTCGGGTAAGAGAAGAAAAGAGACCCAGTACTTC.

The CDR3 sequence: CASSPQNEKLFF. In DNA form, the CDR3 reads TGTGCCAGCTCACCACAGAATGAAAAACTGTTTTTT. The chain uses TRBV18 and TRBJ1-4; the D is unclear. The germline gives CDR1 KGHSH, CDR2 LQKENI. The CDR3 contains 12 residues. With 1 base removed from V and 5 bases from J, the gap between germline ends came to 2 bases. Full variable domain (missing parts from reference TRBV18 and TRBJ1-4): NAGVMQNPRHLVRRRGQEARLRCSPMKGHSHVYWYRQLPEEGLKFMVYLQKENIIDESGMPKERFSAEFPKEGPSILRIQQVVRGDSAAYFCASSPQNEKLFFGSGTQLSVL.

This chain uses TRBV6-1 with TRBJ1-5; TRBD1 matches at 8 bases. This CDR3 is built from 18 residues. V lost 1 base and J lost 9; bases outside the gene matches: 17. Germline V lookup: CDR1 MNHNS, CDR2 SASEGT. Here the CDR3 reads CASSEGQGWRVYYLPQHF. The CDR3 DNA reads TGTGCCAGCAGTGAAGGACAGGGGTGGAGGGTTTACTACTTGCCCCAGCATTTT.

This chain uses TRBV20-1 with TRBJ2-1, with D unresolved. Germline V gives CDR1 DFQATT, CDR2 SNEGSKA (reference sequence). The V end was cut by 3 bases, the J end by 5 bases, with 14 bases between. The CDR3 spans 14 residues. The CDR3 DNA follows: TGCAGTGCTAGGGACCAACGAGGCCACAATGAGCAGTTCTTC. Translated: CSARDQRGHNEQFF.

The chain employs TRBV20-1 and TRBJ2-3; possibly TRBD1 for D (6 bases). The CDR3 runs to 14 residues. The germline gives CDR1 DFQATT, CDR2 SNEGSKA (reference sequence). The CDR3 spells CSGAGWGPTDTQYF. The CDR3 DNA reads as TGCAGCGGTGCGGGCTGGGGGCCTACAGATACGCAGTATTTT.

V and J are TRBV19 and TRBJ2-1, with 11 bases matching TRBD2. CDR3 length: 15 residues. V lost 6 bases, J lost 8 bases, and 9 bases stayed unmatched. The germline gives CDR1 LNHDA, CDR2 SQIVND (reference sequence). The CDR3 bases are TGTGCCAGTAGCACTCGACTAGCGGGAATCGATGAGCAGTTCTTC. This translates into CASSTRLAGIDEQFF. Looking up the rest from reference TRBV19 and TRBJ2-1 gives the full variable domain: DGGITQSPKYLFRKEGQNVTLSCEQNLNHDAMYWYRQDPGQGLRLIYYSQIVNDFQKGDIAEGYSVSREKKESFPLTVTSAQKNPTAFYLCASSTRLAGIDEQFFGPGTRLTVL.

This clonotype was seen a few times. The chain has TRBV6-1 and TRBJ2-5, with D possibly matching TRBD2 (7 bases). The CDR3 consists of 17 residues. Germline-derived CDR1 and CDR2 are MNHNS and SASEGT. V was trimmed by 7 bases and J by 3 bases, leaving 24 bases between them. The CDR3 nucleotides are TGTGCCAGCACCCTACAGTTTGGCGGGGGCTGGGAAGAGACCCAGTACTTC. Translation gives CASTLQFGGGWEETQYF.

This clonotype has at least ten counts. The chain is built from TRBV5-1 and TRBJ2-5; D uncertain. CDR1 is SGHRS and CDR2 is YFSETQ in the germline V gene. Trimming cost V 1 base and J 1 base, with 11 bases left between them. The CDR3 has 15 residues. CDR3: CASSLSRRVQETQYF. CDR3 sequence (DNA): TGCGCCAGCAGCTTGAGTCGGAGAGTCCAAGAGACCCAGTACTTC.

This rearrangement joins TRBV20-1 to TRBJ2-1, with TRBD2 identical over 13 bases. Germline values: CDR1 DFQATT, CDR2 SNEGSKA (reference sequence). The V segment lost 3 bases and the J segment 6 bases; nucleotides outside the gene matches: 2. CDR3 size: 14 residues. CDR3 nucleotide sequence: TGCAGTGCTAGGGGACTAGCGGGATTCAATGAGCAGTTCTTC. It yields the protein CSARGLAGFNEQFF.

The chain has TRBV10-3 and TRBJ2-1, with 7 bases lining up with TRBD2. J gave up 9 bases and V 4 bases, and 12 bases lay outside the gene matches. The CDR3 sequence is 15 residues long. Germline CDR1 reads ENHRY; CDR2 reads SYGVKD. The CDR3 here is CAISGRGGSGGEQFF. As DNA, the CDR3 is TGTGCCATCAGTGGCCGTGGCGGGAGTGGGGGTGAGCAGTTCTTC.

The chain employs TRBV20-1 and TRBJ2-3; D remains ambiguous. Germline V CDR1 and CDR2: DFQATT, SNEGSKA (reference sequence). This CDR3 is 13 amino acids long. The ends were cut back, 2 bases at V and 0 bases at J, with 6 bases in the middle. The CDR3 region is CSARTPSTDTQYF. The CDR3 nucleotides read TGCAGTGCTAGAACCCCTAGCACAGATACGCAGTATTTT.

The chain employs TRBV29-1 and TRBJ1-1, with D possibly TRBD1 on 5 matching bases. CDR1 SQVTM and CDR2 ANQGSEA come from the germline V gene. This CDR3 is built from 13 residues. The V and J ends lost 4 bases and 5 bases respectively, with 14 bases between them. The CDR3 DNA follows: TGCAGCGTTGCCGAGGGGTCGGGAACTGAAGCTTTCTTT. Translation: CSVAEGSGTEAFF. The full variable domain, in which reference TRBV29-1 and TRBJ1-1 provide the parts outside the CDR3, is SAVISQKPSRDICQRGTSLTIQCQVDSQVTMMFWYRQQPGQSLTLIATANQGSEATYESGFVIDKFPISRPNLTFSTLTVSNMSPEDSSIYLCSVAEGSGTEAFFGQGTRLTVV.

The sample holds a few counts of this clonotype. V gene TRBV4-1 combines with J gene TRBJ2-5, with 8 bases aligning to TRBD2. Germline V lookup: CDR1 MGHRA, CDR2 YSYEKL. J lost 2 bases, V lost 0 bases, and 17 bases had no gene match. The CDR3 is made up of 20 amino acids. The CDR3 DNA reads as TGCGCCAGCAGCCAAGAAGGAGGTACGGGGGGGCGATTCAGTCAAGAGACCCAGTACTTC. Protein product: CASSQEGGTGGRFSQETQYF.

This clonotype appeared a few times. This chain connects TRBV27 to TRBJ2-3; 8 bases are shared with TRBD2. The germline CDR1 and CDR2 sequences are MNHEY and SMNVEV (reference sequence). Trimming at V came to 5 bases and at J to 4 bases, leaving 11 bases not matched to a gene. The CDR3 is 16 amino acids. The CDR3 protein is CASSPPRTSLADTQYF. Here the CDR3 DNA reads TGTGCCAGCAGTCCGCCCCGGACTAGCTTGGCAGATACGCAGTATTTT.

This rearrangement joins TRBV20-1 to TRBJ1-2, with 7 bases matching TRBD1. Germline values: CDR1 DFQATT, CDR2 SNEGSKA (reference sequence). V was clipped by 6 bases and J by 10 bases; unmatched bases: 14. The CDR3 sequence is 13 residues long. This chain's CDR3 is CSAGPRQGPAYTF. The DNA for the CDR3 is TGCAGTGCCGGACCGCGACAGGGACCAGCCTACACCTTC.

This clonotype has ten or more counts. The chain employs TRBV7-2 and TRBJ1-5, with D maybe TRBD1 (5 bases). This CDR3 spans 14 amino acids. Germline assignment: CDR1 SGHTA and CDR2 FQGNSA. Trimming left V 3 bases short and J 7 bases short, with 13 bases between. In DNA, the CDR3 is TGTGCCAGCAGCTTCGCGGGGGACCAGCAGCCCCAGCATTTT. Protein product: CASSFAGDQQPQHF.

This clonotype has only a few counts. The V call is TRBV5-1, the J call TRBJ1-1; D call uncertain. This CDR3 region has 15 residues. Trimming took 6 bases from V and 3 from J, leaving 18 bases between them. Germline V gives CDR1 SGHRS, CDR2 YFSETQ. DNA of the CDR3: TGCGCCAGCAAATCAGACCCCGCCGAAGACACTGAAGCTTTCTTT. Its translation: CASKSDPAEDTEAFF.

The rearrangement uses TRBV20-1 and TRBJ2-2; D not certain. This CDR3 spans 14 amino acids. Germline values: CDR1 DFQATT, CDR2 SNEGSKA (reference sequence). V was trimmed by 6 bases and J by 4 bases, leaving 15 bases between them. The CDR3 is CSARTGRGTGELFF. The CDR3 coding sequence is TGCAGTGCGAGAACCGGGCGAGGCACCGGGGAGCTGTTTTTT.

This clonotype was counted ten times or more. The CDR3 loop is CASSYSSANEQFF. CDR3 DNA: TGTGCCAGCAGTTACTCAAGCGCTAATGAGCAGTTCTTC. The chain joins TRBV6-5 to TRBJ2-1; D gene uncertain. The CDR3 has 13 amino acids. CDR1 and CDR2 (germline): MNHEY, SVGAGI. V was pared by 0 bases and J by 7 bases, with 7 bases between.

The rearrangement uses TRBV5-1 and TRBJ2-3; 7 bases are shared with TRBD2. Germline lookup yields CDR1 SGHRS and CDR2 YFSETQ. The CDR3 covers 16 residues. The J segment lost 1 base and the V segment lost 0 bases, leaving 5 bases of the junction unmatched. The CDR3 region has the DNA TGCGCCAGCAGCTTGGTAGGCGCGGGGGGCACAGATACGCAGTATTTT. Translation gives CASSLVGAGGTDTQYF.

The V call is TRBV2, the J call TRBJ2-1; TRBD2 agrees at 8 bases. V was clipped by 8 bases and J by 5 bases; unmatched bases: 5. The CDR3 sequence is 13 residues long. Germline V gene data show CDR1 as SNHLY and CDR2 as FYNNEI. The CDR3 spells CASQAGEDNEQFF. CDR3 in DNA: TGTGCCAGCCAAGCGGGAGAGGACAATGAGCAGTTCTTC.

This clonotype was counted only a few times. The V call is TRBV7-3, the J call TRBJ2-1; TRBD1 aligns across 9 bases. With V trimmed by 3 bases and J by 5 bases, 14 bases remained unmatched. The CDR3 length is 18 residues. CDR1 and CDR2 from the germline V gene are SGHTA and FQGTGA. The CDR3 spells CASSLTITGTGWNNEQFF. The CDR3 bases are TGTGCCAGCAGCTTGACCATCACCGGGACAGGGTGGAACAATGAGCAGTTCTTC.